A single sample is the source of the 26 T cell receptor beta chains below, sequenced in a study of shared clonotypes between healthy human individuals. CD45RO-negative cells were positively selected for CCR7, leaving out terminally differentiated effector memory CD45RA+ cells. The method was immunoSEQ multiplex PCR; TCRdb's version includes in-frame clones alone and lacks a portion of them. The sample contains about 2.2 million clones, around 93% of which appear only once. Sequencing was performed on naive CD8+ T cells from PBMCs. The receptors derive from a man aged 18 to 29 in good health. Some clones in this sample may be carry-over from other donors' samples.

The V and J genes are TRBV28 and TRBJ1-1; D not certain. CDR1 is MDHEN and CDR2 is SYDVKM in the germline V gene. The CDR3 runs to 14 residues. Trimming took off 3 bases at V and 5 bases at J, with 13 bases between the two ends. CDR3 amino acids: CASSLGEGSTEAFF. DNA for the CDR3: TGTGCCAGCAGTTTGGGTGAGGGTTCGACTGAAGCTTTCTTT.

This sequence joins TRBV28 and TRBJ1-1; weak D call: TRBD1 (6 bases). This CDR3 is 15 amino acids long. CDR1 is MDHEN, CDR2 SYDVKM, per germline. The V and J ends lost 2 bases and 0 bases respectively, with 10 bases between them. DNA for the CDR3: TGTGCCAGCAGTTTAAGGGGGTACATGAACACTGAAGCTTTCTTT. This encodes CASSLRGYMNTEAFF.

Worth noting for this clone: One end of the junction varies from germline; a read error may be responsible. This chain connects TRBV2 to TRBJ2-7, with D perhaps TRBD1 (5 bases). Germline V CDR1 and CDR2: SNHLY, FYNNEI. CDR3 size: 15 residues. The CDR3 DNA follows: TGTGCCAGCAGGGAAGGACACGGGTACTCCTACGAGCAGTACTTC. Translated: CASREGHGYSYEQYF.

This clone was recorded once. The rearrangement uses TRBV7-9 and TRBJ1-5, with 8 bases that match TRBD1. This CDR3 region has 15 residues. The germline gives CDR1 SEHNR, CDR2 FQNEAQ (reference sequence). The V segment lost 5 bases and the J segment 0 bases; nucleotides outside the gene matches: 3. The CDR3 here is CASSQTGDSNQPQHF. In nucleotides, the CDR3 is TGTGCCAGCAGCCAGACAGGGGATAGCAATCAGCCCCAGCATTTT. Drawing the rest from reference TRBV7-9 and TRBJ1-5, the complete variable domain is DTGVSQNPRHKITKRGQNVTFRCDPISEHNRLYWYRQTLGQGPEFLTYFQNEAQLEKSRLLSDRFSAERPKGSFSTLEIQRTEQGDSAMYLCASSQTGDSNQPQHFGDGTRLSIL.

Regarding this clone: Within the sample, other DNA sequences also encode this same CDR3. This chain joins TRBV7-8 and TRBJ1-2, with D unresolved. CDR1 and CDR2 from the germline V gene are SGHVS and FQNEAQ. The CDR3 sequence is 15 residues long. V was clipped by 5 bases and J by 0 bases, with 13 bases between them. In DNA form, the CDR3 reads TGTGCCAGCAGCCTGGCGGGGAGGGCTAACTATGGCTACACCTTC. Translation gives CASSLAGRANYGYTF.

The chain carries TRBV19 and TRBJ2-1, with 10 bases lining up with TRBD2. V shed 4 bases, J shed 5 bases, and the junction held 5 bases outside the gene matches. Germline CDR1 LNHDA, CDR2 SQIVND (reference sequence). The CDR3 totals 15 residues. The CDR3 is CASSTGLAANNEQFF. The CDR3, as DNA: TGTGCCAGTAGTACCGGACTAGCGGCGAACAATGAGCAGTTCTTC.

The V and J genes are TRBV27 and TRBJ2-3; D might be TRBD2 (6 bases). The CDR3 contains 17 residues. V lost 0 bases, J lost 3 bases, and 16 bases lay in between. The germline gives CDR1 MNHEY, CDR2 SMNVEV (reference sequence). The CDR3 nucleotides are TGTGCCAGCAGTTTATCGGGCGTGCGGGAAGGGACAGATACGCAGTATTTT. This codes for CASSLSGVREGTDTQYF.

A note on this clone: The conserved phenylalanine or tryptophan is not found at the CDR3 terminus, so this likely reflects a read error. It is unclear where the CDR3 begins or ends on the DNA, so no DNA is shown, and the CDR3 is as TCRdb lists it. The J gene is TRBJ1-2, the V gene TRBV6-1. The germline CDR1 and CDR2 sequences are MNHNS and SASEGT. The CDR3 is made up of 18 amino acids, end residues included. This CDR3 is CASSASIISGLPSPGSDI.

The chain uses TRBV6-1 and TRBJ2-5; TRBD2 matches 7 bases. V lost 4 bases to trimming and J lost 2 bases; unmatched junction nucleotides: 19. The length of the CDR3 is 19 residues. Per germline, CDR1 MNHNS and CDR2 SASEGT. The CDR3 loop is CASSALLLAALGGQETQYF. CDR3 sequence (DNA): TGTGCCAGCAGTGCCCTCCTGCTAGCGGCTCTTGGGGGGCAAGAGACCCAGTACTTC.

The rearrangement uses TRBV11-2 and TRBJ1-4, with D uncertain. V dropped 3 bases and J dropped 5 bases, with 10 bases sitting between them. This CDR3 comprises 14 residues. CDR1 is SGHAT, CDR2 FQNNGV, per germline. The CDR3, as DNA: TGTGCCAGCAGCTTCCGAGAGGGAAATGAAAAACTGTTTTTT. Its translation: CASSFREGNEKLFF.

This clone was found once. The chain has TRBV2 and TRBJ1-4; possible D gene TRBD1, 5 bases. The CDR3 sequence is 13 residues long. Germline V gene lookup returns CDR1 SNHLY and CDR2 FYNNEI. Trimming stripped 8 bases from V and 9 bases from J, with 16 bases between. The CDR3 DNA follows: TGTGCCAGCTTGGGGCGGCTCTCCCAAAAACTGTTTTTT. Its translation: CASLGRLSQKLFF.

V gene TRBV7-8 combines with J gene TRBJ2-7, with 12 bases fitting TRBD1. Losses at the gene ends were 5 bases for V and 4 bases for J; bases not matched to a gene: 12. The germline CDR1 and CDR2 sequences are SGHVS and FQNEAQ. The CDR3 is 17 residues long. CDR3 nucleotides: TGTGCCAGCAGCGATATTACCGGGGACAGGGGGCCTTACGAGCAGTACTTC. Translating gives CASSDITGDRGPYEQYF.

This clone was counted a single time. This chain joins TRBV6-1 and TRBJ2-7, with unresolved D. Germline V CDR1 and CDR2: MNHNS, SASEGT. The CDR3 is made up of 17 amino acids. V was clipped by 1 base and J by 6 bases, with 22 bases between them. The DNA of the CDR3 is TGTGCCAGCAGTGAAGAGAGTGTGTGGGTTACTTTTCTCGAGCAGTACTTC. Its translation: CASSEESVWVTFLEQYF.

This chain links TRBV29-1 with TRBJ2-5; D is possibly TRBD2 (5 bases). This CDR3 is built from 16 residues. V was pared by 4 bases and J by 2 bases, with 20 bases between. Germline V gene sequence: CDR1 SQVTM, CDR2 ANQGSEA. This CDR3 reads CSVVVQSDFPQETQYF. DNA for the CDR3: TGCAGCGTTGTCGTACAGTCGGACTTCCCTCAAGAGACCCAGTACTTC.

V usage is TRBV5-1 and J usage is TRBJ2-7, with a tentative D call TRBD2 (7 bases). The CDR3 is 17 amino acids. Germline lookup yields CDR1 SGHRS and CDR2 YFSETQ. Trimming cost V 4 bases and J 1 base, with 21 bases left between them. CDR3 coding DNA: TGCGCCAGCAGCACGAAACCTGTACAGGGAGGGTCCTACGAGCAGTACTTC. Protein product: CASSTKPVQGGSYEQYF.

The DNA of the CDR3 is TGTGCCATCAGTGAGTCAGACTACGAAACTGACAATGAGCAGTTCTTC. Translated: CAISESDYETDNEQFF. V gene TRBV10-3 combines with J gene TRBJ2-1, with D tentatively TRBD2 (5 bases). CDR1 and CDR2 (germline): ENHRY, SYGVKD. The CDR3 has 16 residues. V was trimmed by 0 bases and J by 5 bases, leaving 14 bases between them.

This clone was counted once. The chain recombines TRBV9 with TRBJ2-1; D not resolved. Looked up from germline, CDR1 is SGDLS and CDR2 is YYNGEE. This CDR3 contains 12 residues. Trimming took off 4 bases at V and 6 bases at J, with 8 bases between the two ends. In DNA, the CDR3 is TGTGCCAGCAGCATTAGCTTCAATGAGCAGTTCTTC. Its translation: CASSISFNEQFF.

This sequence joins TRBV10-1 and TRBJ1-4; D perhaps matches TRBD1 (5 bases). Germline V gives CDR1 WNHNN, CDR2 SYGVQD (reference sequence). The CDR3 covers 13 residues. The ends were cut back, 4 bases at V and 16 bases at J, with 19 bases in the middle. Here the CDR3 reads CASSAPGTEAGFF. In nucleotides, the CDR3 is TGCGCCAGCAGTGCCCCCGGGACCGAAGCAGGGTTTTTT.

The V gene is TRBV15, the J gene TRBJ2-5, with D tentatively TRBD1 or TRBD2 (5 bases each). This CDR3 contains 13 residues. V lost 11 bases and J lost 0, with 13 bases in between. Germline loops: CDR1 LNHNV, CDR2 YYDKDF (reference sequence). CDR3 loop: CAAGDGHQETQYF. The CDR3 region has the DNA TGTGCCGCCGGGGACGGACACCAAGAGACCCAGTACTTC.

This chain uses TRBV27 with TRBJ2-7, with 9 bases lining up with TRBD1. This CDR3 comprises 15 residues. CDR1 and CDR2 (germline): MNHEY, SMNVEV (reference sequence). With V trimmed by 3 bases and J by 3 bases, 6 bases remained unmatched. CDR3 sequence reads: CASSFSWDRDYEQYF. In nucleotides, the CDR3 is TGTGCCAGCAGTTTTTCATGGGACAGGGACTACGAGCAGTACTTC.

A note on this clone: In the same sample, other DNA sequences code for this CDR3. The gene calls are TRBV4-1 and TRBJ2-5, with 8 nucleotides matching TRBD1. The CDR3 is made up of 15 amino acids. Germline V lookup: CDR1 MGHRA, CDR2 YSYEKL. After removal of 0 bases from V and 4 bases from J, the junction contained 4 bases not matched to a gene. CDR3 sequence: CASSQDRGRGETQYF. For the CDR3, the DNA is TGCGCCAGCAGCCAAGACAGGGGGCGCGGAGAGACCCAGTACTTC.

This clone was picked up one time. The rearrangement links TRBV29-1 to TRBJ2-1; 10 bases map to TRBD2. Trimming took 2 bases from V and 5 from J; bases not matched to a gene: 0. The germline V gene has CDR1 SQVTM and CDR2 ANQGSEA. The length of the CDR3 is 13 residues. CDR3 residues: CSVETSGDNEQFF. CDR3 bases: TGCAGCGTTGAAACTAGCGGGGACAATGAGCAGTTCTTC.

This clone has a single count. V gene TRBV9 combines with J gene TRBJ1-5; TRBD1 aligns across 7 bases. Germline CDR1 and CDR2: SGDLS and YYNGEE. J gave up 7 bases and V 4 bases, and 8 bases lay outside the gene matches. This CDR3 is built from 14 residues. CDR3 DNA sequence: TGTGCCAGCAGCAACTCAGGGGGGGGGCAGCCCCAGCATTTT. Residues: CASSNSGGGQPQHF.

The V gene is TRBV29-1, the J gene TRBJ1-1; D is ambiguous. The CDR3 length is 14 residues. CDR1 and CDR2 (germline): SQVTM, ANQGSEA. V was cut by 5 bases and J by 5 bases, with 18 bases left in between. The CDR3 DNA reads TGCAGCGTTTTGGGTCTCGGGGTATCGACTGAAGCTTTCTTT. Translated, it gives CSVLGLGVSTEAFF.

As for this clone: The identical CDR3 is also encoded by other nucleotide sequences in the sample. J is TRBJ1-5 and V is TRBV7-8; D call uncertain. V lost 1 base, J lost 3 bases, and 4 bases lay in between. Germline CDR1 SGHVS, CDR2 FQNEAQ. There are 13 residues in the CDR3. CDR3: CASSLGLNQPQHF. The CDR3 DNA reads as TGTGCCAGCAGCTTAGGCCTCAATCAGCCCCAGCATTTT.

This chain uses TRBV4-2 with TRBJ2-1; no reliable D call. Trimming took 2 bases from V and 8 from J, leaving 10 bases between them. The CDR3 spans 13 residues. In germline, CDR1 is LGHNA, CDR2 YNFKEQ. DNA for the CDR3: TGTGCCAGCAGCCAATTCATGCGGTATGAGCAGTTCTTC. Translated: CASSQFMRYEQFF.